This T cell receptor (beta chain) derives from a study of cytomegalovirus exposure and HLA in healthy donors. Points from the study as a whole: As a later analysis revealed, most CMV-associated TCR beta chains appeared HLA-restricted. In a later analysis, TCR beta V- and J-gene trimming was associated with a missense DCLRE1C variant. Several top significant clusters appeared, in a later analysis, to be linked to common viral pathogens. Analyzed later, association rates of TCRs varied across HLA loci, with DRB1 most and HLA-C fewest.

As concerns this clone: Antigen: not known.

This PCR relied on a set of 60 Vbeta primers and 13 Jbeta primers. Repertoires were generated with immunoSEQ multiplex PCR, while TCRdb's copy carries only in-frame clones and drops some. The table shows approximately 150,000 clones, with roughly 80% occurring only once. Trimming left V 4 bases short and J 8 bases short, with 21 bases between. This CDR3 region has 15 residues. The germline CDR1 and CDR2 sequences are SGHRS and YFSETQ. V is TRBV5-1 and J is TRBJ1-2, with D unresolved. This clonotype originated in a man aged 40-49 years in good health and CMV-seronegative. The sample comprised PBMCs. Written as DNA, the CDR3 is TGCGCCAGCAGCCTCGACACCGGTCGTGAGTGCGGCTACACCTTC. It codes for CASSLDTGRECGYTF.